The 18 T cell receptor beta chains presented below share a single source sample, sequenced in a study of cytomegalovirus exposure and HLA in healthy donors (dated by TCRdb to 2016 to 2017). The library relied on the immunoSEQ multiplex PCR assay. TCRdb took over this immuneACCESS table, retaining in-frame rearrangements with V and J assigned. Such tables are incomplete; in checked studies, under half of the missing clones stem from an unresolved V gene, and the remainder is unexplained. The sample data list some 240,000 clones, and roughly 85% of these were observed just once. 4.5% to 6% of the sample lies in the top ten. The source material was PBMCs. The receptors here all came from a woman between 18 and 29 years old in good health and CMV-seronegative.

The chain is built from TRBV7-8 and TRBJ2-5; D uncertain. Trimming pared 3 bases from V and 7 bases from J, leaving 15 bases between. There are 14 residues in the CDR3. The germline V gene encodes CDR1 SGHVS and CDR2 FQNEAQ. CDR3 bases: TGTGCCAGCAGCTTGGTACGCTCCTTTGCGACCCAGTACTTC. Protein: CASSLVRSFATQYF.

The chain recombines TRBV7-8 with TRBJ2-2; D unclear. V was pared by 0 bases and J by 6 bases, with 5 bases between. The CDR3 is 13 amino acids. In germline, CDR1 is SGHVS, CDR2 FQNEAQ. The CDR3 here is CASSLASPGELFF. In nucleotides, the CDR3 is TGTGCCAGCAGCTTAGCGAGCCCCGGGGAGCTGTTTTTT.

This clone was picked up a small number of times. The CDR3 reads CASSSVSGASKEQYF. The CDR3 DNA reads as TGCGCCAGCAGCTCCGTAAGCGGGGCCTCTAAAGAGCAGTACTTC. The gene calls are TRBV5-1 and TRBJ2-7; 7 bases are shared with TRBD2. J was trimmed by 7 bases and V by 3 bases; bases with no gene match: 13. Germline V CDR1 and CDR2: SGHRS, YFSETQ. The CDR3 is 15 amino acids.

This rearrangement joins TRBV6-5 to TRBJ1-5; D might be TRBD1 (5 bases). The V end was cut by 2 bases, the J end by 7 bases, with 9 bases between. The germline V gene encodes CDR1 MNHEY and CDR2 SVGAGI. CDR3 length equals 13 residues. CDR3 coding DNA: TGTGCCAGCAGTTACCTTCAGGGCCAGCCCCAGCATTTT. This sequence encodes CASSYLQGQPQHF.

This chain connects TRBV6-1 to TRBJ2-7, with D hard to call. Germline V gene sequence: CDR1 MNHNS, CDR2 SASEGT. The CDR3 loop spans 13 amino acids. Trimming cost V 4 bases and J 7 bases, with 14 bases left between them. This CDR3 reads CASSGSRVGEQYF. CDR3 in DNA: TGTGCCAGCAGTGGTTCAAGGGTGGGGGAGCAGTACTTC.

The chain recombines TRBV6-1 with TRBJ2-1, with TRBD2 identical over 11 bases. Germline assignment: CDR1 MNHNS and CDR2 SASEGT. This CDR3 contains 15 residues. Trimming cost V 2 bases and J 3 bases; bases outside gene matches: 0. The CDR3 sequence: CASSETSGSYNEQFF. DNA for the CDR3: TGTGCCAGCAGTGAAACTAGCGGGAGCTACAATGAGCAGTTCTTC.

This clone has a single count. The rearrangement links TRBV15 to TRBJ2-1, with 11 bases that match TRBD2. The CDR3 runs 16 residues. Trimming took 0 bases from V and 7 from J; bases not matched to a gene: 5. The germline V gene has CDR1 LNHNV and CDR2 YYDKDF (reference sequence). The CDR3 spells CATSRDPLAGVNEQFF. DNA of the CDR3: TGTGCCACCAGCAGAGATCCACTAGCGGGAGTTAATGAGCAGTTCTTC.

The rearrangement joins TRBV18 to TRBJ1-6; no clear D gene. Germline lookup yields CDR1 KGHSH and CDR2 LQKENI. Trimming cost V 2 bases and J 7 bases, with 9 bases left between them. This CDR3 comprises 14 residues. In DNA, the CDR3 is TGTGCCAGCTCACCAACACAGACGAATTCACCCCTCCACTTT. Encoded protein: CASSPTQTNSPLHF.

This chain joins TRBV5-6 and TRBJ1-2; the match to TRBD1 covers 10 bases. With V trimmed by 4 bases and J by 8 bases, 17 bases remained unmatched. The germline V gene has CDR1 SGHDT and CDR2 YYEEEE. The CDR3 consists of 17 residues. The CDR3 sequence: CASSRRTGGLALWGYTF. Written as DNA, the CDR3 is TGTGCCAGCAGCCGGAGGACAGGGGGGTTAGCCCTCTGGGGCTACACCTTC.

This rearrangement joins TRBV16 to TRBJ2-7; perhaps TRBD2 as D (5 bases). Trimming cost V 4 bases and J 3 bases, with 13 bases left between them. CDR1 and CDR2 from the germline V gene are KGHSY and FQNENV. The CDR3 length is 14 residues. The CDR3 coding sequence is TGTGCCAGCAGCCGAACTAGAGGGAGCTACGAGCAGTACTTC. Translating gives CASSRTRGSYEQYF.

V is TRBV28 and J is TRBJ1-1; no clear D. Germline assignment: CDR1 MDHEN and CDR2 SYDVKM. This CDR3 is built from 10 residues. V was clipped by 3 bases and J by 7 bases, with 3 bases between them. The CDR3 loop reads CASSLGEAFF. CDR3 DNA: TGTGCCAGCAGTTTGGGTGAAGCTTTCTTT. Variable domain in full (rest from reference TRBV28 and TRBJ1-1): DVKVTQSSRYLVKRTGEKVFLECVQDMDHENMFWYRQDPGLGLRLIYFSYDVKMKEKGDIPEGYSVSREKKERFSLILESASTNQTSMYLCASSLGEAFFGQGTRLTVV.

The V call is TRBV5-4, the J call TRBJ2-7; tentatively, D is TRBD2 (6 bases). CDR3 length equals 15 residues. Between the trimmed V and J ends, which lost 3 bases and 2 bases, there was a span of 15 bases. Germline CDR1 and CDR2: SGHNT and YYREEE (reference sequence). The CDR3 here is CASSSPGTVTYEQYF. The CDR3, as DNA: TGTGCCAGCAGCTCTCCAGGGACTGTTACCTACGAGCAGTACTTC.

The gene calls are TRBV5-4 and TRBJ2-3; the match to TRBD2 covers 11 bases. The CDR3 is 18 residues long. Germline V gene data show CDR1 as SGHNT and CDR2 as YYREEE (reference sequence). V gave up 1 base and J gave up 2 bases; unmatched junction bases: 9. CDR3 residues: CASSLILGLADITDTQYF. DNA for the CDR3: TGTGCCAGCAGCTTGATACTGGGACTAGCGGACATCACAGATACGCAGTATTTT.

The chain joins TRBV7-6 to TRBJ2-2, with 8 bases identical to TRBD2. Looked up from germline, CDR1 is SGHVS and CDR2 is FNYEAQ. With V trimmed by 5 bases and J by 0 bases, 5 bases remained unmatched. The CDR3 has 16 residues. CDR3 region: CASSTSGGTNTGELFF. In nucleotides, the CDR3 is TGTGCCAGCAGCACGAGCGGGGGAACGAACACCGGGGAGCTGTTTTTT.

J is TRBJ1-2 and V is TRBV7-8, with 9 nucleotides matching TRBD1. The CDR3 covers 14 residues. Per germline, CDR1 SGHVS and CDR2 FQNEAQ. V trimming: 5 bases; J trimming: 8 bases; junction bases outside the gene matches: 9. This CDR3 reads CASSITGGGLGYTF. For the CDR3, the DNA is TGTGCCAGCAGCATAACAGGGGGCGGTTTAGGCTACACCTTC.

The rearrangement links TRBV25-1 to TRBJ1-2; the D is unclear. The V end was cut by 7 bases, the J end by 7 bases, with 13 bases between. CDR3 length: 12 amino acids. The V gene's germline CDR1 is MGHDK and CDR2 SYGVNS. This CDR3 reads CASTRSGGGYTF. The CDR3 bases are TGTGCCAGCACTAGGAGCGGCGGTGGCTACACCTTC.

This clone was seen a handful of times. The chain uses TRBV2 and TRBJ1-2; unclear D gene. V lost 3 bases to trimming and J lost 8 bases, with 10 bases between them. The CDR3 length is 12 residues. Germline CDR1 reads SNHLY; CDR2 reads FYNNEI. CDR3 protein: CASSDSGQGYTF. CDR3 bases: TGTGCCAGCAGTGACAGCGGGCAGGGCTACACCTTC.

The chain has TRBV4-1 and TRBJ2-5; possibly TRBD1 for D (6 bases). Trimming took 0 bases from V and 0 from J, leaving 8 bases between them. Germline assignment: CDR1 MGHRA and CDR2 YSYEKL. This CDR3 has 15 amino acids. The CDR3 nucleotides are TGCGCCAGCAGCCAAGACGGGACAAACCAAGAGACCCAGTACTTC. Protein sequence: CASSQDGTNQETQYF.